Sequencing of this TCR beta chain was carried out in a study of OX40 agonist ivuxolimab in advanced cancers. General study points: There was clonal expansion of CD4+ and CD8+ blood T cells by week 6 at 0.1 to 3.0 mg/kg. Part of the nonresponder group also had normalized T-cell clonal expansion that was low. The average count of expanded clones was higher among CD8+ T cells than among CD4+.

Generated by immunoSEQ multiplex PCR, the TCRdb table keeps only in-frame clones and is missing some. The repertoire holds approximately 35,000 clones, 80% to 90% seen once, with 22% in the top ten. The length of the CDR3 is 13 residues. Germline V gene data show CDR1 as SGHNT and CDR2 as YENEEA. V was cut by 1 base and J by 1 base, with 5 bases left in between. Blood sampling was done at baseline, cycle 4 day 1, and cycle 7 day 1. In its sample, this clone was seen a few times. Its cognate antigen is unknown. V gene TRBV11-3 combines with J gene TRBJ2-7; D not resolved. This receptor was obtained from an adult with an advanced solid tumor such as melanoma, head and neck, liver or kidney cancer. The sequencing used CD4+ or CD8+ T cells sorted from blood, collected in a trial of the OX40 agonist ivuxolimab. The CDR3 coding sequence is TGTGCCAGCAGCTTAGGGTCATCCTACGAGCAGTACTTC. This gives the protein CASSLGSSYEQYF. Full variable domain (remainder filled in from reference TRBV11-3 and TRBJ2-7): EAGVVQSPRYKIIEKKQPVAFWCNPISGHNTLYWYLQNLGQGPELLIRYENEEAVDDSQLPKDRFSAERLKGVDSTLKIQPAELGDSAVYLCASSLGSSYEQYFGPGTRLTVT.